The 24 T cell receptor beta chains in this list originate from one sample, sequenced in a study of Graves' ophthalmopathy and Graves' hyperthyroidism. Researchers took RNA transcripts and amplified TCR beta CDR3 regions from them. First-round RT-PCR employed HTBI primers, with a second-round multiplex PCR after it. TCRdb re-analysed the multiplex PCR reads in MiXCR, keeping a single row per CDR3 protein. The data show about 550,000 distinct CDR3 sequences, roughly 39% seen once. The sequencing sample was made of peripheral blood or thyroid tissue (not recorded which). These receptors were collected from an adult man with Graves' hyperthyroidism.

This rearrangement joins TRBV5-1 to TRBJ2-2; possible D gene TRBD1, 5 bases. The V gene lost 0 bases and the J gene lost 0 bases, with 9 bases spanning the gap. Germline-derived CDR1 and CDR2 are SGHRS and YFSETQ. The CDR3 spans 16 residues. The CDR3, as DNA: TGCGCCAGCAGCTTGGGACAGCCCGCGAACACCGGGGAGCTGTTTTTT. It specifies CASSLGQPANTGELFF.

This clonotype was counted at least ten times. The chain uses TRBV7-8 and TRBJ2-7; possibly TRBD1 or TRBD2 for D (5 bases each). The V end was cut by 1 base, the J end by 6 bases, with 13 bases between. The CDR3 is 14 amino acids. Germline V lookup: CDR1 SGHVS, CDR2 FQNEAQ. The CDR3 region has the DNA TGTGCCAGCAGCTTAGTTGAGGGGCGGGCCGAGCAGTACTTC. Translated: CASSLVEGRAEQYF.

Note on this clonotype: An end of the junction does not agree with germline; a read error may underlie this. The chain combines TRBV9 with TRBJ1-4; possibly TRBD1 for D (6 bases). CDR3 length: 15 amino acids. Germline V gene sequence: CDR1 SGDLS, CDR2 YYNGEE. CDR3 bases: TGTGCCAGCAGCGTAGATGCCAGGGGCGACGAAAAACTGTCTTTT. It specifies CASSVDARGDEKLSF.

This chain links TRBV12-3 or TRBV12-4 with TRBJ1-5; TRBD1 agrees at 9 bases. Trimming cost V 6 bases and J 6 bases; bases outside gene matches: 15. The CDR3 has 17 amino acids. CDR3 in DNA: TGTGCCAGCAGCTCTACACGCTCCGGGACAGGGCTTCAGCCCCAGCATTTT. It is translated as CASSSTRSGTGLQPQHF.

The chain carries TRBV19 and TRBJ1-4; perhaps TRBD1 as D (5 bases). Looked up from germline, CDR1 is LNHDA and CDR2 is SQIVND (reference sequence). The CDR3 consists of 15 residues. V gave up 9 bases and J gave up 4 bases, with 18 bases separating them. The CDR3 reads CASSLRTLSNEKLFF. CDR3 bases: TGTGCCAGCTCGCTCCGGACACTAAGTAATGAAAAACTGTTTTTT.

Comments on this clonotype: A much larger clone lies one base from this, so it may be a read error. The chain carries TRBV5-1 and TRBJ2-2; D not certain. This CDR3 contains 15 residues. Trimming left V 2 bases short and J 4 bases short, with 12 bases between. Germline V lookup: CDR1 SGHRS, CDR2 YFSETQ. The CDR3 bases are TGCGCCAGCAGCTTAGGGCAGACGGGCACCGGGGAGCTGTTTTTT. Translation gives CASSLGQTGTGELFF.

The chain couples TRBV25-1 to TRBJ2-3; D is possibly TRBD2 (6 bases). V dropped 9 bases and J dropped 3 bases, with 19 bases sitting between them. Germline V gene data show CDR1 as MGHDK and CDR2 as SYGVNS. This CDR3 region has 15 residues. CDR3 loop: CASSFSLEGTDTQYF. In DNA, the CDR3 is TGTGCCAGTAGTTTTTCTCTGGAGGGGACAGATACGCAGTATTTT.

The chain has TRBV20-1 and TRBJ1-5; D unresolved. Deletions cut 5 bases from V and 11 bases from J, with 25 bases between. The CDR3 is 15 residues long. The germline gives CDR1 DFQATT, CDR2 SNEGSKA (reference sequence). The CDR3 region has the DNA TGCAGTGCTGGCCCCCTCCGGGCAGTCCAAGAGACCCAGCATTTT. Amino acids: CSAGPLRAVQETQHF.

The rearrangement joins TRBV5-1 to TRBJ2-7, with TRBD1 as a possible D gene (5 bases). The length of the CDR3 is 15 residues. Germline assignment: CDR1 SGHRS and CDR2 YFSETQ. Trimming left V 0 bases short and J 2 bases short, with 12 bases between. The chain's CDR3 is CASSLVAGPTYEQYF. The CDR3, as DNA: TGCGCCAGCAGCTTGGTGGCAGGGCCCACCTACGAGCAGTACTTC.

This clonotype was seen at least ten times. The chain joins TRBV12-3 or TRBV12-4 to TRBJ1-1; D possibly corresponds to TRBD1 (6 bases). V lost 4 bases and J lost 0, with 12 bases in between. CDR3 length: 15 residues. As DNA, the CDR3 is TGTGCCAGCAGTTCACAACAGGGACTGAACACTGAAGCTTTCTTT. Translating it yields CASSSQQGLNTEAFF.

This clonotype was found a few times. This rearrangement joins TRBV2 to TRBJ2-7, with D tentatively TRBD1 or TRBD2 (5 bases each). The J call may be faulty, since TRBJ2-1 better matches the DNA end. This CDR3 contains 12 residues. The V gene's germline CDR1 is SNHLY and CDR2 FYNNEI. Here the CDR3 DNA reads TGTGCCAGCAGCCGTAGGGACGCCGAGCAGTTCTTC. It specifies CASSRRDAEQFF.

The chain uses TRBV2 and TRBJ2-7; tentatively, D is TRBD2 (5 bases). From germline, CDR1 is SNHLY and CDR2 FYNNEI. This CDR3 contains 11 residues. V lost 6 bases and J 10 bases, leaving 13 bases between the germline ends. The CDR3 is CASRGDRGQYF. Written as DNA, the CDR3 is TGTGCCAGCAGGGGCGACCGGGGACAGTACTTC.

This clonotype came up many times. V and J are TRBV2 and TRBJ2-6; 7 bases match TRBD1. There are 18 residues in the CDR3. V was pared by 3 bases and J by 0 bases, with 8 bases of the junction left unmatched. Germline V gives CDR1 SNHLY, CDR2 FYNNEI. The CDR3 coding sequence is TGTGCCAGCAGTGAGGACAGGTCGGCGACCTCTGGGGCCAACGTCCTGACTTTC. Translation: CASSEDRSATSGANVLTF. Full variable domain (remainder filled in from reference TRBV2 and TRBJ2-6): EPEVTQTPSHQVTQMGQEVILRCVPISNHLYFYWYRQILGQKVEFLVSFYNNEISEKSEIFDDQFSVERPDGSNFTLKIRSTKLEDSAMYFCASSEDRSATSGANVLTFGAGSRLTVL.

Many counts were recorded for this clonotype. J is TRBJ2-7 and V is TRBV12-3 or TRBV12-4, with D perhaps TRBD1 (5 bases). The length of the CDR3 is 12 residues. V lost 3 bases and J lost 9, with 12 bases in between. This chain's CDR3 is CASSFVGVRQYF. CDR3 bases: TGTGCCAGCAGTTTCGTAGGGGTTAGGCAGTACTTC.

The chain links TRBV10-3 to TRBJ1-3; TRBD1 aligns across 11 bases. The CDR3 has 15 amino acids. Trimming cost V 3 bases and J 5 bases; bases outside gene matches: 3. CDR1 is ENHRY and CDR2 is SYGVKD in the germline V gene. The CDR3 loop reads CAISDRTGGRNTIYF. The CDR3 bases are TGTGCCATCAGTGATCGGACAGGGGGCAGAAACACCATATATTTT.

The sample holds many counts of this clonotype. The chain couples TRBV10-3 to TRBJ2-7; D is perhaps TRBD1 (6 bases). V gave up 3 bases and J gave up 1 base, with 16 bases separating them. The CDR3 length is 16 residues. Germline CDR1 and CDR2: ENHRY and SYGVKD. CDR3 coding DNA: TGTGCCATCAGTGACCGCGGACAGTTAGGATCCTACGAGCAGTACTTC. This codes for CAISDRGQLGSYEQYF.

The rearrangement links TRBV20-1 to TRBJ2-5; 7 bases agree with TRBD2. This CDR3 is 14 amino acids long. CDR1 DFQATT and CDR2 SNEGSKA come from the germline V gene (reference sequence). The junction had 6 bases not matched to a gene; V was cut back by 5 bases and J by 0 bases. The CDR3 here is CSADPGLYQETQYF. The CDR3 coding sequence is TGCAGTGCTGATCCGGGACTATACCAAGAGACCCAGTACTTC.

This clonotype was detected ten times or more. The chain uses TRBV6-5 and TRBJ1-2, with D unresolved. CDR3 length: 12 residues. Trimming left V 2 bases short and J 3 bases short, with 4 bases between. Germline CDR1 and CDR2: MNHEY and SVGAGI. The CDR3 DNA follows: TGTGCCAGCAGTTACCGGGACTATGGCTACACCTTC. This sequence encodes CASSYRDYGYTF.

This clonotype was found a few times. The chain joins TRBV12-3 or TRBV12-4 to TRBJ2-3; D unclear. V shed 6 bases and J shed 2 bases, with 9 bases lying between them. The CDR3 extends over 13 amino acids. The CDR3 region is CASRLTDTDTQYF. The CDR3 DNA reads as TGTGCCAGCAGACTGACTGACACAGATACGCAGTATTTT.

In this sample, this clonotype turned up many times. The genes are TRBV7-9 and TRBJ2-3, with TRBD2 as a possible D gene (6 bases). This CDR3 is 16 amino acids long. V lost 7 bases and J 3 bases, leaving 20 bases between the germline ends. CDR1 and CDR2 from the germline V gene are SEHNR and FQNEAQ (reference sequence). CDR3 in DNA: TGTGCCAGCACGGGGTCAGTCGGGGAGGTAACAGATACGCAGTATTTT. Translated: CASTGSVGEVTDTQYF.

Concerning this clonotype: A much bigger clone sits one base away, suggesting this may be a read error. The final CDR3 position lacks the conserved phenylalanine or tryptophan, pointing to a likely read error. This chain joins TRBV19 and TRBJ1-2; no clear D. Germline loops: CDR1 LNHDA, CDR2 SQIVND (reference sequence). The V and J ends lost 5 bases and 3 bases respectively, with 13 bases between them. There are 14 residues in the CDR3. CDR3 amino acids: CASSHTTQDYGYTS. As DNA, the CDR3 is TGTGCCAGTAGTCATACAACCCAAGACTATGGCTACACCTCC.

This chain joins TRBV29-1 and TRBJ2-6; perhaps TRBD1 as D (5 bases). Germline lookup yields CDR1 SQVTM and CDR2 ANQGSEA. V was shortened by 7 bases and J by 4 bases, with 8 bases between the two germline ends. The CDR3 has 12 residues. The CDR3 loop is CSGRQGANVLTF. The DNA for the CDR3 is TGCAGCGGCCGACAGGGGGCCAACGTCCTGACTTTC.

The chain recombines TRBV2 with TRBJ2-2, with D perhaps assigned TRBD1 or TRBD2 (5 bases each). V lost 8 bases to trimming and J lost 0 bases, with 16 bases between them. The CDR3 spans 16 residues. The germline CDR1 and CDR2 sequences are SNHLY and FYNNEI. Here the CDR3 DNA reads TGTGCCAGCTCACCACCGTTGGGACCGAACACCGGGGAGCTGTTTTTT. Encoded protein: CASSPPLGPNTGELFF.

J is TRBJ2-2 and V is TRBV7-9; D gene uncertain. Germline V CDR1 and CDR2: SEHNR, FQNEAQ (reference sequence). V was clipped by 1 base and J by 8 bases, with 11 bases between them. The CDR3 covers 14 residues. DNA for the CDR3: TGTGCCAGCAGCTTAGATCCCCGTGGGGGGGAGCTGTTTTTT. Amino acid sequence: CASSLDPRGGELFF.